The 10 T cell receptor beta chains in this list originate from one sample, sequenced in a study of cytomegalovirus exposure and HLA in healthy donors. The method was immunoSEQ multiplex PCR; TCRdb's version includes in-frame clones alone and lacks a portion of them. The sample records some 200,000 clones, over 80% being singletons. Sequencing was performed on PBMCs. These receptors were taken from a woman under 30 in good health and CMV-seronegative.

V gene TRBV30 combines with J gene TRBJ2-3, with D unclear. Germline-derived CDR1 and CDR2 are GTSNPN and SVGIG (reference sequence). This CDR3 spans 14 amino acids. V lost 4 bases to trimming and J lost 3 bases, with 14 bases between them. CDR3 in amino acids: CAWKHLDGTDTQYF. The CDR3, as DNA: TGTGCCTGGAAACACCTAGACGGGACAGATACGCAGTATTTT. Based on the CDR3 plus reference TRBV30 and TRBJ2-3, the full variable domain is SQTIHQWPATLVQPVGSPLSLECTVEGTSNPNLYWYRQAAGRGLQLLFYSVGIGQISSEVPQNLSASRPQDRQFILSSKKLLLSDSGFYLCAWKHLDGTDTQYFGPGTRLTVL.

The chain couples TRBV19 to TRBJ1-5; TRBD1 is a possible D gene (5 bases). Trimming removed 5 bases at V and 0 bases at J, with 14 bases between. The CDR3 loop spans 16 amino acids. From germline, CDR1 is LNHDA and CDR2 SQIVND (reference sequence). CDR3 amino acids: CASSPASGGSNQPQHF. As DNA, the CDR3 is TGTGCCAGTAGTCCGGCTTCGGGGGGTAGCAATCAGCCCCAGCATTTT.

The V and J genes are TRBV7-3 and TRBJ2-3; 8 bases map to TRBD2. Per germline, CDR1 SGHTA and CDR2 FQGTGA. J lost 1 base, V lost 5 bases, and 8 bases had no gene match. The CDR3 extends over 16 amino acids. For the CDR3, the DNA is TGTGCCAGCAGCCGACTAGCGCGACACCGCACAGATACGCAGTATTTT. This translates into CASSRLARHRTDTQYF.

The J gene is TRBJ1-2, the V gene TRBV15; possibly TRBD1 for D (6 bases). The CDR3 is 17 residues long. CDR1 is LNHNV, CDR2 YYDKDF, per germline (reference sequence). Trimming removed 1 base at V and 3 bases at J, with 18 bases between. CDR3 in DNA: TGTGCCACCAGCAGAGTGGAACAGGGCGGAGTTGACTATGGCTACACCTTC. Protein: CATSRVEQGGVDYGYTF.

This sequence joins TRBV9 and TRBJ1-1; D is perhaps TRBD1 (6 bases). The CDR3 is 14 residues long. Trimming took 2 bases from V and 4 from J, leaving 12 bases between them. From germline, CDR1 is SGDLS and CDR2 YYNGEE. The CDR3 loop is CASSVEGVSTEAFF. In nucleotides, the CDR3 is TGTGCCAGCAGCGTTGAGGGGGTGAGCACTGAAGCTTTCTTT.

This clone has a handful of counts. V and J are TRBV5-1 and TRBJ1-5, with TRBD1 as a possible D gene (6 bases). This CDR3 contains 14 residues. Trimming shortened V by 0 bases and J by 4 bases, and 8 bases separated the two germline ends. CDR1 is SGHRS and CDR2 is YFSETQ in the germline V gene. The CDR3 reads CASSLGGGNQPQHF. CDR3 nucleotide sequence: TGCGCCAGCAGCTTGGGAGGGGGAAATCAGCCCCAGCATTTT.

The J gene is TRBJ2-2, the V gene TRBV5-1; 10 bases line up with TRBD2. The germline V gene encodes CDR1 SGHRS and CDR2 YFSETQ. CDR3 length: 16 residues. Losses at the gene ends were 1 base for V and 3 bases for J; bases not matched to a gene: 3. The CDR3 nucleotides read TGCGCCAGCAGCTTGCGAGCGGGAGGGGACACCGGGGAGCTGTTTTTT. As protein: CASSLRAGGDTGELFF.

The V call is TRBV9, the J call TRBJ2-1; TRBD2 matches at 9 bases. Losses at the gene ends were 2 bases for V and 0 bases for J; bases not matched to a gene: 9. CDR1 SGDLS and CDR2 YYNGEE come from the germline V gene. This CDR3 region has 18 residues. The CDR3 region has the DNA TGTGCCAGCAGCGTCGGGCGGGAGGGTATTAACTCCTACAATGAGCAGTTCTTC. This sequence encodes CASSVGREGINSYNEQFF.

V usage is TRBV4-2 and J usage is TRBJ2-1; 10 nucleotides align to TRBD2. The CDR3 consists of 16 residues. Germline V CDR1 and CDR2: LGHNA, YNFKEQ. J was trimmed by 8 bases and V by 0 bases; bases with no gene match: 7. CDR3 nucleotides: TGTGCCAGCAGCCAAGAGTTCTCTAGCGGGAGTCATGAGCAGTTCTTC. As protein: CASSQEFSSGSHEQFF.

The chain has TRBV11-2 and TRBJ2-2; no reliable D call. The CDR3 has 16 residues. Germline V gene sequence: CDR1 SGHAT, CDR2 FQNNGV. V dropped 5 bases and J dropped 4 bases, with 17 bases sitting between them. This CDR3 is CASSPSRIKSTGELFF. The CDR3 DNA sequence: TGTGCCAGCAGCCCCTCGCGGATCAAATCCACCGGGGAGCTGTTTTTT.